The 2 T cell receptor beta chains in this list originate from one sample, sequenced in a study of early T cells in non-severe SARS-CoV-2 infection. TCRdb analysed the 5' RACE reads with MiXCR anew, one entry per CDR3 protein. The data hold about 83,000 distinct CDR3 sequences, with 12% observed a single time. The sample comprised whole blood. These TCRs come from an adult who was a healthcare worker with PCR-confirmed SARS-CoV-2 infection or an uninfected control (not recorded which).

This sequence joins TRBV27 and TRBJ2-3; TRBD2 is a possible D gene (6 bases). Looked up from germline, CDR1 is MNHEY and CDR2 is SMNVEV (reference sequence). V was cut by 5 bases and J by 1 base, with 10 bases left in between. The CDR3 sequence is 14 residues long. CDR3 bases: TGTGCCAGCAGTCGGCGGGACGGCACAGATACGCAGTATTTT. It is translated as CASSRRDGTDTQYF.

A few counts support this clonotype. This rearrangement joins TRBV6-6 to TRBJ1-5, with D possibly TRBD1 on 5 matching bases. CDR1 and CDR2 (germline): MNHNY, SVGAGI (reference sequence). This CDR3 has 15 amino acids. Between the trimmed V and J ends, which lost 6 bases and 3 bases, there was a span of 15 bases. The CDR3 loop reads CASSRGGGDNQPQHF. DNA of the CDR3: TGTGCCAGCAGCCGGGGGGGAGGCGACAATCAGCCCCAGCATTTT.